The sequence of this T cell receptor beta chain was determined in a study of T-cell memory formation after mild COVID-19. Findings and caveats of the study: CD4+ contracting clones were found mainly in CM and EM, and CD8+ ones in EMRA.

With regard to this clonotype: Its antigen is not known.

TCRdb passed the 5' RACE reads through MiXCR, listing each CDR3 protein once. The sample shows 120,000 or so distinct CDR3 sequences, roughly 6.2% of them seen only once. In germline, CDR1 is LGHDT, CDR2 YNNKEL (reference sequence). With 3 bases removed from V and 3 bases from J, the gap between germline ends came to 12 bases. The CDR3 loop spans 15 amino acids. The genes are TRBV3-1 and TRBJ1-5; D remains unclear. Sequenced input: PBMCs or a T cell subset sorted from them (not recorded which). The clonotype originates from an adult woman who had mild COVID-19 (a few samples of this study predate the infection). Cell type and time point are not known. CDR3 loop: CASSQYGEPNQPQHF. CDR3 bases: TGTGCCAGCAGCCAGTACGGGGAGCCCAATCAGCCCCAGCATTTT.